This T cell receptor (beta chain) emerged from a study of control samples from healthy donors and cancer patients. The repertoire was sequenced with immunoSEQ multiplex PCR; TCRdb's copy has only in-frame clones and lacks some. The data contain 400,000 to 450,000 clones, 75% to 95% of them singletons. In germline, CDR1 is SGHNT, CDR2 YYREEE (reference sequence). The CDR3 extends over 14 amino acids. Trimming took 2 bases from V and 7 from J; bases not matched to a gene: 6. Sequencing was done on a sample of PBMCs. This rearrangement joins TRBV5-4 to TRBJ2-1, with 7 bases lining up with TRBD2. This receptor was obtained from a man aged 40-55 years with head and neck cancer. CDR3 DNA: TGTGCCAGCAGCTTTCCCGGGGGGACGAATGAGCAGTTCTTC. Encoded protein: CASSFPGGTNEQFF. The whole variable domain, filled in from reference TRBV5-4 and TRBJ2-1, reads ETGVTQSPTHLIKTRGQQVTLRCSSQSGHNTVSWYQQALGQGPQFIFQYYREEENGRGNFPPRFSGLQFPNYSSELNVNALELDDSALYLCASSFPGGTNEQFFGPGTRLTVL.